The clone carrying this T cell receptor (beta chain) was observed a few times. Total RNA was extracted at no less than 5.5 micrograms per sample. This sample is drawn from a study of blood T cells in healthy people across ages. The use of a sample-barcoded 5' primer and a J-beta primer mix characterized a second PCR of roughly 6 to 11 cycles. TCRdb itself ran the 5' RACE reads through MiXCR, one entry per CDR3 protein. The sample has some 760,000 distinct CDR3 sequences, roughly 25% seen once. Looked up from germline, CDR1 is SGHRS and CDR2 is YFSETQ. Trimming stripped 4 bases from V and 0 bases from J, with 10 bases between. The CDR3 spans 15 residues. This sample was shared with a second study, whose subject was T cells of mothers and their children.

The V call is TRBV5-1, the J call TRBJ2-2; D tentatively fits TRBD1 or TRBD2 (5 bases each). Sequenced: blood. This TCR was sampled from a boy younger than 18 in good health. Written as DNA, the CDR3 is TGCGCCAGCAGCCGGGGCAGTGCGAACACCGGGGAGCTGTTTTTT. Translation: CASSRGSANTGELFF.